This TCR beta chain was recovered during a study of cytomegalovirus exposure and HLA in healthy donors. Study outcomes and limitations: Diagnosis of cytomegalovirus status made by the classifier reportedly showed high specificity and sensitivity. Reportedly, a later analysis found an Asian-associated ancestry cluster had fewer N-insertions than the approximately 640-donor mean. Most TCR sequences were rare, but some public TCRs occurred in many donors.

The germline CDR1 and CDR2 sequences are SEHNR and FQNEAQ (reference sequence). This CDR3 spans 16 amino acids. V shed 0 bases, J shed 6 bases, and the junction held 4 bases outside the gene matches. The PCR made use of 60 Vbeta and 13 Jbeta primers. Libraries were prepared by immunoSEQ multiplex PCR; TCRdb keeps only in-frame clonotypes and omits some of them. Seen here are about 92,000 clones, more than 60% observed once, and the top ten hold around 7.5%. This clone has only a few counts. Its target is not known. All donors participated as healthy donors of bone marrow. This sequence was found in a man aged 50 to 60 in good health and CMV-seropositive. The V and J genes are TRBV7-9 and TRBJ2-2; 10 nucleotides match TRBD1. The sequencing input was PBMCs. CDR3 in DNA: TGTGCCAGCAGCTTAGCGCCGACAGGGGGCTCCGGGGAGCTGTTTTTT. Encoded protein: CASSLAPTGGSGELFF.